Below, 30 T cell receptor beta chains from the same sample are listed, as sequenced in a study of T-cell memory formation after mild COVID-19. MiXCR was run by TCRdb on the 5' RACE reads, yielding one entry per CDR3 protein. In the table there are just under 150,000 distinct CDR3 sequences, 19% of which are singletons. The sequenced sample was PBMCs or a T cell subset sorted from them (not recorded which). These receptors were collected from an adult woman who had mild COVID-19 (a few samples of this study predate the infection). Cell type and time point are not known.

This clonotype was counted a few times. The chain recombines TRBV5-1 with TRBJ2-3, with 9 positions matching TRBD1. The CDR3 extends over 17 amino acids. Germline loops: CDR1 SGHRS, CDR2 YFSETQ. J lost 1 base, V lost 4 bases, and 10 bases had no gene match. The CDR3: CASSSYRGLDGTDTQYF. CDR3 DNA: TGCGCCAGCAGCAGTTACAGGGGGCTCGACGGCACAGATACGCAGTATTTT.

The chain uses TRBV12-3 or TRBV12-4 and TRBJ2-2; D remains ambiguous. Trimming shortened V by 1 base and J by 1 base, and 10 bases separated the two germline ends. The CDR3 is 16 residues long. The DNA of the CDR3 is TGTGCCAGCAGTTTAGGTCCCGGAAAGAACACCGGGGAGCTGTTTTTT. Its protein product is CASSLGPGKNTGELFF.

This clonotype was picked up many times. The V gene is TRBV9, the J gene TRBJ2-2; weak D call: TRBD2 (6 bases). Germline CDR1 is SGDLS and CDR2 is YYNGEE. The V and J ends lost 0 bases and 4 bases respectively, with 13 bases between them. The CDR3 loop spans 16 amino acids. The CDR3 protein is CASSVDPGVVTGELFF. CDR3 coding DNA: TGTGCCAGCAGCGTAGATCCGGGGGTGGTCACCGGGGAGCTGTTTTTT.

V is TRBV5-1 and J is TRBJ2-5; TRBD1 agrees at 7 bases. This CDR3 region has 12 residues. Germline trimming cut 4 bases from V and 5 bases from J; bases unmatched to any gene: 2. In germline, CDR1 is SGHRS, CDR2 YFSETQ. The CDR3 region has the DNA TGCGCCAGCAGCGACAGGGAGGAGACCCAGTACTTC. Translated: CASSDREETQYF.

This clonotype was picked up a small number of times. In DNA, the CDR3 is TGTGCCAGCAGAAGAGGGGTAGCCAAAAACATTCAGTACTTC. This gives the protein CASRRGVAKNIQYF. V is TRBV5-6 and J is TRBJ2-4, with D perhaps given as TRBD1 or TRBD2 (5 bases each). V was trimmed by 5 bases and J by 0 bases, leaving 9 bases between them. CDR1 is SGHDT and CDR2 is YYEEEE in the germline V gene. The CDR3 has 14 amino acids. Together with reference TRBV5-6 and TRBJ2-4, the CDR3 gives the full variable domain: DAGVTQSPTHLIKTRGQQVTLRCSPKSGHDTVSWYQQALGQGPQFIFQYYEEEERQRGNFPDRFSGHQFPNYSSELNVNALLLGDSALYLCASRRGVAKNIQYFGAGTRLSVL.

Ten or more counts support this clonotype. The chain combines TRBV7-3 with TRBJ2-3; no firm D call. Germline CDR1 and CDR2: SGHTA and FQGTGA. This CDR3 contains 13 residues. Trimming removed 5 bases at V and 4 bases at J, with 10 bases between. The DNA of the CDR3 is TGTGCCAGCAGCAGCCCCCCCGCAGATACGCAGTATTTT. The encoded protein is CASSSPPADTQYF.

This clonotype was detected a few times. The chain uses TRBV12-3 or TRBV12-4 and TRBJ2-7, with D tentatively TRBD1 (5 bases). Trimming shortened V by 6 bases and J by 3 bases, and 6 bases separated the two germline ends. The CDR3 spans 11 residues. The CDR3 DNA reads as TGTGCCAGCAGGGACAACTACGAGCAGTACTTC. Amino acid sequence: CASRDNYEQYF.

This clonotype has more than one count but fewer than ten. The chain links TRBV7-9 to TRBJ2-7, with D tentatively TRBD1 or TRBD2 (5 bases each). With 1 base removed from V and 6 bases from J, the gap between germline ends came to 13 bases. The CDR3 sequence is 14 residues long. Per the germline V gene, CDR1 is SEHNR and CDR2 is FQNEAQ (reference sequence). The CDR3 DNA is TGTGCCAGCAGCTTAGAAGGGGCGCGGGCCGAGCAGTACTTC. It specifies CASSLEGARAEQYF.

This clonotype was counted between two and nine times. The V gene is TRBV11-2, the J gene TRBJ2-1; the match to TRBD2 covers 11 bases. This CDR3 is 17 amino acids long. V shed 4 bases and J 8 bases; nucleotides not matched to a gene: 13. CDR1 and CDR2 from the germline V gene are SGHAT and FQNNGV. The CDR3 region has the DNA TGTGCCAGCAGCTCCCGGGGTGTAGCGGGGGGGAGGTATGAGCAGTTCTTC. Translating gives CASSSRGVAGGRYEQFF.

The chain recombines TRBV6-5 with TRBJ1-4; 9 nucleotides align to TRBD1. V trimming: 6 bases; J trimming: 3 bases; junction bases outside the gene matches: 2. CDR1 and CDR2 from the germline V gene are MNHEY and SVGAGI. The CDR3 sequence is 14 residues long. DNA for the CDR3: TGTGCCAGCAGACGACAGGGGGCTAATGAAAAACTGTTTTTT. Translation: CASRRQGANEKLFF.

The rearrangement uses TRBV4-1 and TRBJ1-2, with 9 positions matching TRBD1. Per the germline V gene, CDR1 is MGHRA and CDR2 is YSYEKL. The CDR3 spans 15 residues. The junction had 6 bases not matched to a gene; V was cut back by 3 bases and J by 4 bases. CDR3 nucleotides: TGCGCCAGCAGCCAGTTGGGGACAGGGTTCTATGGCTACACCTTC. Protein: CASSQLGTGFYGYTF.

The V call is TRBV3-1, the J call TRBJ1-5, with D hard to call. The germline V and J ends were trimmed by 3 bases and 4 bases, with 7 bases remaining between them. CDR1 is LGHDT, CDR2 YNNKEL, per germline (reference sequence). The CDR3 spans 13 residues. The CDR3 nucleotides are TGTGCCAGCAGCCAGGATATTAATCAGCCCCAGCATTTT. It specifies CASSQDINQPQHF.

This clonotype was recorded a few times. V usage is TRBV12-3 or TRBV12-4 and J usage is TRBJ1-1; 8 nucleotides align to TRBD1. CDR3 length: 12 residues. V was clipped by 8 bases and J by 6 bases; unmatched bases: 5. The CDR3 sequence: CASSTGGAEAFF. Here the CDR3 DNA reads TGTGCCAGCTCTACAGGGGGGGCTGAAGCTTTCTTT.

The chain recombines TRBV12-3 or TRBV12-4 with TRBJ1-2; no definite D call. This CDR3 is built from 14 residues. V was trimmed by 3 bases and J by 2 bases, leaving 10 bases between them. The CDR3 nucleotides are TGTGCCAGCAGTTTCGGACTCAGAAACTATGGCTACACCTTC. Translation gives CASSFGLRNYGYTF.

This clonotype was seen only a few times. The CDR3 region is CASSGWTSGSYEQYF. CDR3 in DNA: TGTGCCAGTAGTGGATGGACTAGCGGGAGCTACGAGCAGTACTTC. The chain joins TRBV19 to TRBJ2-7; 13 bases fit TRBD2. V shed 5 bases and J 3 bases; nucleotides not matched to a gene: 4. The CDR3 covers 15 residues. The germline V gene has CDR1 LNHDA and CDR2 SQIVND (reference sequence).

This clonotype appeared a few times. V gene TRBV18 combines with J gene TRBJ2-7, with 12 bases aligning to TRBD2. The CDR3 has 15 amino acids. Germline V CDR1 and CDR2: KGHSH, LQKENI. J gave up 1 base and V 3 bases, and 1 base lay outside the gene matches. CDR3 region: CASSPTSGRSYEQYF. DNA for the CDR3: TGTGCCAGCTCACCGACTAGCGGGAGATCCTACGAGCAGTACTTC.

The V call is TRBV6-1, the J call TRBJ1-2; 8 nucleotides line up with TRBD1. Germline V gene lookup returns CDR1 MNHNS and CDR2 SASEGT. The CDR3 length is 14 residues. After removal of 8 bases from V and 4 bases from J, the junction contained 9 bases not matched to a gene. CDR3 region: CASGLAGGGYGYTF. For the CDR3, the DNA is TGTGCCAGCGGACTCGCAGGGGGCGGCTATGGCTACACCTTC.

V gene TRBV24-1 combines with J gene TRBJ2-1; D possibly matches TRBD1 or TRBD2 (5 bases each). V gave up 4 bases and J gave up 8 bases, with 11 bases separating them. The CDR3 has 13 residues. Germline loops: CDR1 KGHDR, CDR2 SFDVKD. Written as DNA, the CDR3 is TGTGCCACCAGTGAGGGACGACCAGATGAGCAGTTCTTC. Translated: CATSEGRPDEQFF.

This chain connects TRBV3-1 to TRBJ2-5; tentative D call: TRBD1 (6 bases). The germline V gene encodes CDR1 LGHDT and CDR2 YNNKEL (reference sequence). Trimming pared 5 bases from V and 4 bases from J, leaving 23 bases between. The CDR3 has 17 residues. The CDR3 protein is CASSKPRLGGFAETQYF. The CDR3 coding sequence is TGTGCCAGCAGCAAGCCAAGGCTAGGGGGATTTGCAGAGACCCAGTACTTC.

The V and J genes are TRBV5-1 and TRBJ2-3; no clear D gene. Trimming removed 7 bases from V and 0 bases from J, with 9 bases in between. Per the germline V gene, CDR1 is SGHRS and CDR2 is YFSETQ. The CDR3 length is 13 residues. The CDR3 protein is CASVDQSTDTQYF. CDR3 nucleotides: TGCGCCAGCGTAGACCAGAGCACAGATACGCAGTATTTT.

The chain employs TRBV7-9 and TRBJ1-1; D remains ambiguous. The V end was cut by 10 bases, the J end by 7 bases, with 19 bases between. The CDR3 is 13 amino acids. Germline CDR1 reads SEHNR; CDR2 reads FQNEAQ (reference sequence). The DNA for the CDR3 is TGTGCCACCAGTGGGGAGGAAAGGAATGAAGCTTTCTTT. Its translation: CATSGEERNEAFF. Using reference TRBV7-9 and TRBJ1-1 for the parts outside the CDR3, the full variable domain is DTGVSQNPRHKITKRGQNVTFRCDPISEHNRLYWYRQTLGQGPEFLTYFQNEAQLEKSRLLSDRFSAERPKGSFSTLEIQRTEQGDSAMYLCATSGEERNEAFFGQGTRLTVV.

This clonotype was recorded at least ten times. The chain combines TRBV5-5 with TRBJ2-1, with D tentatively TRBD2 (5 bases). Germline V gene lookup returns CDR1 SGHKS and CDR2 YYEKEE (reference sequence). The CDR3 runs 15 residues. Trimming cost V 4 bases and J 3 bases, with 14 bases left between them. CDR3 sequence reads: CASSHGPGNYNEQFF. The CDR3 nucleotides are TGTGCCAGCAGCCACGGGCCGGGGAACTACAATGAGCAGTTCTTC.

This clonotype was found a few times. The chain combines TRBV5-1 with TRBJ1-2; 8 bases map to TRBD1. Germline CDR1 SGHRS, CDR2 YFSETQ. This CDR3 is 14 amino acids long. V lost 4 bases to trimming and J lost 4 bases; unmatched junction nucleotides: 6. CDR3 in amino acids: CASSREGQVYGYTF. The CDR3 DNA follows: TGCGCCAGCAGCAGAGAGGGACAGGTCTATGGCTACACCTTC.

The chain is built from TRBV6-6 and TRBJ2-3; D unresolved. Germline CDR1 MNHNY, CDR2 SVGAGI (reference sequence). The V and J ends lost 6 bases and 0 bases respectively, with 10 bases between them. This CDR3 region has 14 residues. The CDR3 region has the DNA TGTGCCAGCAGGCAGGTCCGCAGCACAGATACGCAGTATTTT. It encodes CASRQVRSTDTQYF.

This clonotype was counted only a few times. The CDR3 DNA reads as TGTGCCAGCAGCTTACATGGCGCCGTAGGACTCACCATATATTTT. This codes for CASSLHGAVGLTIYF. V is TRBV5-6 and J is TRBJ1-3; D not certain. The germline V gene has CDR1 SGHDT and CDR2 YYEEEE. Between the trimmed V and J ends, which lost 2 bases and 9 bases, there was a span of 18 bases. The CDR3 consists of 15 residues.

V gene TRBV5-4 combines with J gene TRBJ1-1; D remains ambiguous. Germline CDR1 reads SGHNT; CDR2 reads YYREEE (reference sequence). V gave up 4 bases and J gave up 6 bases, with 13 bases separating them. The CDR3 is made up of 13 amino acids. The DNA for the CDR3 is TGTGCCAGCAGCACTCGTGGGGAGGCTGAAGCTTTCTTT. It yields the protein CASSTRGEAEAFF.

The chain combines TRBV3-1 with TRBJ2-5; D tentatively fits TRBD1 or TRBD2 (5 bases each). Germline V gene sequence: CDR1 LGHDT, CDR2 YNNKEL (reference sequence). The CDR3 has 13 residues. V was cut by 1 base and J by 7 bases, with 10 bases left in between. This CDR3 is CASSQGGRGTQYF. The CDR3 region has the DNA TGTGCCAGCAGCCAAGGGGGCCGGGGGACCCAGTACTTC.

This clonotype came up many times. The gene calls are TRBV7-9 and TRBJ1-1; D not certain. V lost 2 bases to trimming and J lost 5 bases, with 3 bases between them. CDR1 and CDR2 (germline): SEHNR, FQNEAQ (reference sequence). CDR3 size: 11 residues. For the CDR3, the DNA is TGTGCCAGCAGCTTACGTACTGAAGCTTTCTTT. This encodes CASSLRTEAFF.

This clonotype turned up a few times. CDR3 in amino acids: CSARGQGLLYNSPLHF. Written as DNA, the CDR3 is TGCAGTGCTAGGGGACAGGGGCTACTCTATAATTCACCCCTCCACTTT. The chain employs TRBV20-1 and TRBJ1-6, with 10 positions matching TRBD1. The CDR3 covers 16 residues. Germline assignment: CDR1 DFQATT and CDR2 SNEGSKA (reference sequence). V lost 3 bases to trimming and J lost 3 bases; unmatched junction nucleotides: 5.

The V and J genes are TRBV7-6 and TRBJ2-5; TRBD2 matches 11 bases. J lost 5 bases, V lost 5 bases, and 10 bases had no gene match. Germline V gene data show CDR1 as SGHVS and CDR2 as FNYEAQ. CDR3 length: 16 amino acids. In DNA, the CDR3 is TGTGCCAGCAGCCTCGGGACTAGCGGCGGTCGGGAGACCCAGTACTTC. Its translation is CASSLGTSGGRETQYF.